The clone carrying this T cell receptor (beta chain) was detected ten times or more. Its antigen is undetermined. This sample is part of a study of neurological immune-mediated disorders. Study observations and caveats: No CDR3 amino acid sequences were shared by expanded clones across subjects, suggesting private repertoires in all groups.

Unsorted libraries were prepared from 2 million PBMCs that had been stored at -80 C. By 5'RACE with 10-nucleotide random UMIs, the cDNA was made. In every sequencing run, more than 190 million TCR-beta sequences were generated from 15-18 subjects. TCRdb re-called the 5' RACE reads with MiXCR, one entry per CDR3 protein. Among around 64,000 distinct CDR3 sequences listed, 9.5% to 15% were seen once. V gave up 1 base and J gave up 4 bases, with 14 bases separating them. The CDR3 spans 16 residues. Sequencing input: PBMCs. The V and J genes are TRBV12-3 or TRBV12-4 and TRBJ2-1, with unresolved D. This TCR was recovered from a woman aged 60-70 years with HTLV-1-associated myelopathy (HAM/TSP). The CDR3 sequence: CASSLGSSDYYNEQFF. The CDR3 bases are TGTGCCAGCAGTTTAGGGTCTAGTGATTATTACAATGAGCAGTTCTTC.